Below, 8 T cell receptor beta chains from the same sample are listed, as sequenced in a study of early T cells in non-severe SARS-CoV-2 infection (dated by TCRdb to 2020 to 2022). The library came from 5' RACE. Instrument on record: NextSeq 500. The public reads were quality trimmed at Q25 with fastp and then assembled into clones with MiXCR by TCRdb, keeping productive beta chains. Rows matching on CDR3 protein sequence are summarized as one entry with the most common DNA and genes. This sample lists just under 85,000 distinct CDR3 sequences; less than 11% were detected once. Together, the top ten hold around 8% of the sample. The starting material was whole blood, obtained at baseline. All receptors come from an adult who was a healthcare worker with PCR-confirmed SARS-CoV-2 infection or an uninfected control (not recorded which).

This clonotype has a count of ten or more. The V call is TRBV27, the J call TRBJ2-1; D perhaps matches TRBD2 (6 bases). The CDR3 runs 15 residues. Trimming left V 5 bases short and J 0 bases short, with 11 bases between. Germline V lookup: CDR1 MNHEY, CDR2 SMNVEV (reference sequence). Written as DNA, the CDR3 is TGTGCCAGCAGTCGGGACTTCAGCTCCTACAATGAGCAGTTCTTC. Protein sequence: CASSRDFSSYNEQFF.

This clonotype was seen ten or more times. CDR3 sequence reads: CASSYLTGELFF. Written as DNA, the CDR3 is TGTGCCAGCAGTTACCTCACCGGGGAGCTGTTTTTT. This chain joins TRBV28 and TRBJ2-2; D is uncertain. V was cut by 4 bases and J by 4 bases, with 4 bases left in between. CDR3 length: 12 residues. The germline V gene has CDR1 MDHEN and CDR2 SYDVKM. The variable domain in full, completed from reference TRBV28 and TRBJ2-2, reads DVKVTQSSRYLVKRTGEKVFLECVQDMDHENMFWYRQDPGLGLRLIYFSYDVKMKEKGDIPEGYSVSREKKERFSLILESASTNQTSMYLCASSYLTGELFFGEGSRLTVL.

Here the CDR3 reads CASSKASRQGSKNIQYF. For the CDR3, the DNA is TGTGCCAGCAGCAAAGCTTCGAGACAGGGATCCAAAAACATTCAGTACTTC. The chain carries TRBV21-1 and TRBJ2-4; whether TRBD1, the table's D call, matches the DNA was not checked. TRBV21-1 is a documented pseudogene. This CDR3 comprises 17 residues.

As regards this clonotype: The junction and the germline gene differ at one end; a read error may be behind it. This chain joins TRBV25-1 and TRBJ2-2; weak D call: TRBD1 (6 bases). In germline, CDR1 is MGHDK, CDR2 SYGVNS. CDR3 length: 14 residues. CDR3 sequence (DNA): TGTGCCAGCAGTAAATACAGGGACACCGGGGAGCTGTTTTTT. Translating gives CASSKYRDTGELFF.

This clonotype occurred a few times. V gene TRBV12-3 or TRBV12-4 combines with J gene TRBJ2-2; D may be TRBD2 (6 bases). Trimming stripped 9 bases from V and 4 bases from J, with 18 bases between. This CDR3 has 15 amino acids. CDR3 in DNA: TGTGCCAGTCTGCGGGGCGGATCGGGCACCGGGGAGCTGTTTTTT. The encoded protein is CASLRGGSGTGELFF.

This rearrangement joins TRBV19 to TRBJ2-7; D is undetermined. The germline V gene encodes CDR1 LNHDA and CDR2 SQIVND (reference sequence). Between the trimmed V and J ends, which lost 1 base and 0 bases, there was a span of 19 bases. The CDR3 runs 18 residues. CDR3 nucleotides: TGTGCCAGTAGTATAGGGCGTCGGGTCTCGGGTATCTCCTACGAGCAGTACTTC. This codes for CASSIGRRVSGISYEQYF.

At least ten counts were recorded for this clonotype. V gene TRBV28 combines with J gene TRBJ2-1; TRBD1 agrees at 8 bases. The CDR3 is made up of 14 amino acids. Germline CDR1 reads MDHEN; CDR2 reads SYDVKM. V gave up 8 bases and J gave up 4 bases; unmatched junction bases: 7. The CDR3 spells CASSGTGGYNEQFF. CDR3 nucleotide sequence: TGTGCCAGCTCCGGGACAGGAGGTTACAATGAGCAGTTCTTC.

This clonotype was seen more than once but under ten times. This chain links TRBV27 with TRBJ2-3; D is possibly TRBD2 (5 bases). Germline V gene sequence: CDR1 MNHEY, CDR2 SMNVEV (reference sequence). The CDR3 spans 15 residues. The V end was cut by 5 bases, the J end by 7 bases, with 19 bases between. CDR3 amino acids: CASSPTRVDSYTQYF. In nucleotides, the CDR3 is TGTGCCAGCAGTCCCACCAGAGTGGACTCTTATACGCAGTATTTT.